This T cell receptor (beta chain) was found in a study of blood T cell repertoires in COVID-19. On the study more broadly: PBMCs, B-cell-depleted T cells, or T cells provided the cDNA or gDNA that made up the material.

Those who participated ranged in age from roughly 18 to 89 years and resided in under 25 US areas. Using immunoSEQ multiplex PCR, the repertoire was profiled, and TCRdb retains in-frame clones only, with some absent. The sample holds around 300,000 clones, approximately 90% seen once. Sequenced sample: PBMCs or T cells enriched from blood (not recorded which). This receptor was obtained from a woman aged 55-69 years in a cohort exposed to, infected with or recovered from COVID-19 (not recorded which).

CDR3 sequence reads: CASSSSADNSPLHF. CDR3 nucleotides: TGTGCCAGCAGCTCCTCGGCGGATAATTCACCCCTCCACTTT. The chain uses TRBV11-1 and TRBJ1-6, with D unresolved. CDR1 and CDR2 (germline): SGHAT, FQDESV (reference sequence). The CDR3 is 14 residues long. The V end lost 4 bases, the J end lost 5 bases, and 9 bases lay between the germline ends.